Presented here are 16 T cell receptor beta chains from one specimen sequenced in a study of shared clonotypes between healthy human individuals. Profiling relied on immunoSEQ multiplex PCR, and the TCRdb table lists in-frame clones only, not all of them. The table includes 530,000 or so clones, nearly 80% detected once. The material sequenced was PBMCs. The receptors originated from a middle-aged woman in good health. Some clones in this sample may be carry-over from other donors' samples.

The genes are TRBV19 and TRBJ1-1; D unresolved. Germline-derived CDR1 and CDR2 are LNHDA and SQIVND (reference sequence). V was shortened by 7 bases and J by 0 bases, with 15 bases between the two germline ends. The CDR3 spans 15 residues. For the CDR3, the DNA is TGTGCCAGTAAATGGACCGGGGTATTGAACACTGAAGCTTTCTTT. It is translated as CASKWTGVLNTEAFF.

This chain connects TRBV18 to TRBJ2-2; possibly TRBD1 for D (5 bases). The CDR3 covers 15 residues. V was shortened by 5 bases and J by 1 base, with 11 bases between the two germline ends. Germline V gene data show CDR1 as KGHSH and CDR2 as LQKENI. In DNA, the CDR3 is TGTGCCAGCTCAGCTTCAGGGATGAACACCGGGGAGCTGTTTTTT. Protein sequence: CASSASGMNTGELFF.

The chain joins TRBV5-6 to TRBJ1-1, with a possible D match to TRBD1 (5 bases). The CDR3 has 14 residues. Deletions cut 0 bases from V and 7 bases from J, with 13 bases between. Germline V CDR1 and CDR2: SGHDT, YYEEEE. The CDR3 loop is CASSLGGGEIEAFF. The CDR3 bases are TGTGCCAGCAGCTTGGGTGGAGGGGAGATTGAAGCTTTCTTT. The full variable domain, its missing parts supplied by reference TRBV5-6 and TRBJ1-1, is DAGVTQSPTHLIKTRGQQVTLRCSPKSGHDTVSWYQQALGQGPQFIFQYYEEEERQRGNFPDRFSGHQFPNYSSELNVNALLLGDSALYLCASSLGGGEIEAFFGQGTRLTVV.

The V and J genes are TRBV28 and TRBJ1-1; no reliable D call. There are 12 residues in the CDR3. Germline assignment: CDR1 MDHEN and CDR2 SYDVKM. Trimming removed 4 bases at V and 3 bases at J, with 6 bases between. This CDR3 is CASSSGDTEAFF. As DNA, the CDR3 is TGTGCCAGCAGTTCTGGGGACACTGAAGCTTTCTTT. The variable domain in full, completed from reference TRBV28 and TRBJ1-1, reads DVKVTQSSRYLVKRTGEKVFLECVQDMDHENMFWYRQDPGLGLRLIYFSYDVKMKEKGDIPEGYSVSREKKERFSLILESASTNQTSMYLCASSSGDTEAFFGQGTRLTVV.

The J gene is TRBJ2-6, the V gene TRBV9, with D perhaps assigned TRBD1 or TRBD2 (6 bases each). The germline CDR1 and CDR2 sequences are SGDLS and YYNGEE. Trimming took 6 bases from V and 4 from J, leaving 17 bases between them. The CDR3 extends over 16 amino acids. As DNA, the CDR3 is TGTGCCAGCACCTTGAGGGGGGATGCCGGGGCCAACGTCCTGACTTTC. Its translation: CASTLRGDAGANVLTF.

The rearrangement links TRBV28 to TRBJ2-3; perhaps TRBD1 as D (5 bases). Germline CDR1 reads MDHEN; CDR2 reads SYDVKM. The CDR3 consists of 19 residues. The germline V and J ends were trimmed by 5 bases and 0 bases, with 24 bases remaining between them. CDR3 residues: CASSPAGQITQLSTDTQYF. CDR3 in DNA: TGTGCCAGCAGTCCCGCTGGACAAATCACCCAGCTTAGCACAGATACGCAGTATTTT.

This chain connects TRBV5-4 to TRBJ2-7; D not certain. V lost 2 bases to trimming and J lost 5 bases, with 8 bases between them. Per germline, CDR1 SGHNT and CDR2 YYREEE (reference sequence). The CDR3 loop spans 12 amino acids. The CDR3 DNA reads TGTGCCAGCAGCTTAAGACTGGACGAGCAGTACTTC. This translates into CASSLRLDEQYF.

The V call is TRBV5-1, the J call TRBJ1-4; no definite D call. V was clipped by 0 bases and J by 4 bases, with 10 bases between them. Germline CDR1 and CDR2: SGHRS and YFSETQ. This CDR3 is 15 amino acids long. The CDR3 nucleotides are TGCGCCAGCAGCTTGGAGGACGGCTATAATGAAAAACTGTTTTTT. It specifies CASSLEDGYNEKLFF. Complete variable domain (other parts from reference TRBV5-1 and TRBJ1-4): KAGVTQTPRYLIKTRGQQVTLSCSPISGHRSVSWYQQTPGQGLQFLFEYFSETQRNKGNFPGRFSGRQFSNSRSEMNVSTLELGDSALYLCASSLEDGYNEKLFFGSGTQLSVL.

CDR3 DNA sequence: TGTGCCAGCAGCCTTACGCCCAGCTACGAGCAGTACTTC. This codes for CASSLTPSYEQYF. The chain joins TRBV7-2 to TRBJ2-7; no reliable D call. Trimming stripped 5 bases from V and 3 bases from J, with 11 bases between. This CDR3 region has 13 residues. Looked up from germline, CDR1 is SGHTA and CDR2 is FQGNSA.

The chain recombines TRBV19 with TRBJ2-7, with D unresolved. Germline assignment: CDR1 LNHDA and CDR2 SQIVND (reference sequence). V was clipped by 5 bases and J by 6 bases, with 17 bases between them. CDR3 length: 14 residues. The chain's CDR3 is CASSSRALATEQYF. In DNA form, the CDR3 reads TGTGCCAGTAGTTCCCGGGCCCTCGCAACCGAGCAGTACTTC.

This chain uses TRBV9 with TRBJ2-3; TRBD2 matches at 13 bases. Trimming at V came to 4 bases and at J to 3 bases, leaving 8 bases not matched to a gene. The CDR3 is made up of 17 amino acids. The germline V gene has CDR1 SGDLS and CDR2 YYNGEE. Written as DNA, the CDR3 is TGTGCCAGCAGCCCACTAGCGGGAGGGCCAAAAACAGATACGCAGTATTTT. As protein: CASSPLAGGPKTDTQYF.

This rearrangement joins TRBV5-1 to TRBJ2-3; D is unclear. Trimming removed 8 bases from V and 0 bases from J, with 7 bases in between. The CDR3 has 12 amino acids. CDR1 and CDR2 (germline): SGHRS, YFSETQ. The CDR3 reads CASRVSTDTQYF. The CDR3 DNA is TGCGCCAGTCGAGTAAGCACAGATACGCAGTATTTT.

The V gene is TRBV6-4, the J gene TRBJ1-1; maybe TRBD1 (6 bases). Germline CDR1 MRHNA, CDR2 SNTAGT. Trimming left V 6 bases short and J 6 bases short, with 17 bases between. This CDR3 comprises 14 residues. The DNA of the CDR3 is TGTGCCAGCAGGGTAACAGGGTTTGGGGCTGAAGCTTTCTTT. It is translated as CASRVTGFGAEAFF.

CDR3 in DNA: TGTGCCAGCTCACCAGGACAGAATCCTGCCGAGCAGTACTTC. Residues: CASSPGQNPAEQYF. The chain couples TRBV18 to TRBJ2-7; D perhaps matches TRBD1 (6 bases). In germline, CDR1 is KGHSH, CDR2 LQKENI. The CDR3 has 14 amino acids. Trimming cost V 2 bases and J 6 bases, with 14 bases left between them.

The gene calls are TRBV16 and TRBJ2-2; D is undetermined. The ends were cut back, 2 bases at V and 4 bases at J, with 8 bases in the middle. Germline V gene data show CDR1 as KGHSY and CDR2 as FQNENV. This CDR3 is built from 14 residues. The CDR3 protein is CASSQRRSTGELFF. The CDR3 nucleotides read TGTGCCAGCAGCCAACGAAGGAGCACCGGGGAGCTGTTTTTT.

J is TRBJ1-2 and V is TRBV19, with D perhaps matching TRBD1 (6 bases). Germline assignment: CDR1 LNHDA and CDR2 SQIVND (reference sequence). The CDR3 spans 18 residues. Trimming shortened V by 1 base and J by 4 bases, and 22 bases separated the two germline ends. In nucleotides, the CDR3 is TGTGCCAGTAGTATAGTAGTTTCGTCGGGACAAGAAGGCTATGGCTACACCTTC. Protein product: CASSIVVSSGQEGYGYTF.